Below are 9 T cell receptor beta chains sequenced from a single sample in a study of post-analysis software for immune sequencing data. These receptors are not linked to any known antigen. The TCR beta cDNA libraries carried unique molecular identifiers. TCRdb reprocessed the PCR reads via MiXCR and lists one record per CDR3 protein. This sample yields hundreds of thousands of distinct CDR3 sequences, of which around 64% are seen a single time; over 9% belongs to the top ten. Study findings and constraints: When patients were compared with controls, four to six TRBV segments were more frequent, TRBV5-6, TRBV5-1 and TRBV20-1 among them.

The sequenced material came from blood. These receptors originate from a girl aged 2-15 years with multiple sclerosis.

The CDR3 region is CSARDPARAKNIQYF. The DNA for the CDR3 is TGCAGTGCTAGAGATCCCGCTCGAGCCAAAAACATTCAGTACTTC. V is TRBV20-1 and J is TRBJ2-4; D is uncertain. CDR3 length equals 15 residues. Per the germline V gene, CDR1 is DFQATT and CDR2 is SNEGSKA (reference sequence). Trimming stripped 0 bases from V and 0 bases from J, with 9 bases between.

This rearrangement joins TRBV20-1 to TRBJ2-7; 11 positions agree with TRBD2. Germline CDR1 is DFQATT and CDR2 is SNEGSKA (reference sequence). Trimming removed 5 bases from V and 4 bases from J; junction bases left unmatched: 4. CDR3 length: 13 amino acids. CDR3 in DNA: TGCAGTGCTTTGACTAGCGGGGTTTACGAGCAGTACTTC. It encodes CSALTSGVYEQYF.

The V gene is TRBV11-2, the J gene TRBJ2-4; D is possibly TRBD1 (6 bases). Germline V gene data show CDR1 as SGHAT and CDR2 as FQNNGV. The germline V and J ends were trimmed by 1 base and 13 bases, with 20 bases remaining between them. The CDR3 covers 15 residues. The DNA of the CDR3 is TGTGCCAGCAGCTTAGGGGTGGGGGCCTACAATGAGCAGTACTTC. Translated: CASSLGVGAYNEQYF.

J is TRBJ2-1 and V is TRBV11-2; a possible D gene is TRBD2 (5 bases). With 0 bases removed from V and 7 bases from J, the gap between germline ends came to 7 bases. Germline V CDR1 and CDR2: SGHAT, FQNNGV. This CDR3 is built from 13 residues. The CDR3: CASSLEPGNEQFF. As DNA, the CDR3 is TGTGCCAGCAGCTTAGAGCCGGGGAATGAGCAGTTCTTC.

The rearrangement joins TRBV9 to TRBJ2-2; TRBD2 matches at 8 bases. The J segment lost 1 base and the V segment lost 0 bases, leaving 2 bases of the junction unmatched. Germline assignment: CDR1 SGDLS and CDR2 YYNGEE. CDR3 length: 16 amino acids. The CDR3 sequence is CASSVEAGENTGELFF. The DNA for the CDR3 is TGTGCCAGCAGCGTAGAAGCGGGGGAGAACACCGGGGAGCTGTTTTTT.

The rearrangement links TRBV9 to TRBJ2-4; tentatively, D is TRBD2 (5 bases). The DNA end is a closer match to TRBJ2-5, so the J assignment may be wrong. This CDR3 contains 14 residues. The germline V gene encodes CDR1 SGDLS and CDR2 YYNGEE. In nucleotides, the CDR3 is TGTGCCAGCAGCGCCCCGGGATTTTCCGAGACCCAGTACTTC. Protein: CASSAPGFSETQYF.

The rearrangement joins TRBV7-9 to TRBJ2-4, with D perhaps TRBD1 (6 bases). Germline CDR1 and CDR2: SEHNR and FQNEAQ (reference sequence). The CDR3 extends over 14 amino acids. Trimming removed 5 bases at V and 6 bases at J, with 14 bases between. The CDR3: CASSRSRGANIQYF. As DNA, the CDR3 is TGTGCCAGCAGCCGGAGCAGGGGCGCAAACATTCAGTACTTC. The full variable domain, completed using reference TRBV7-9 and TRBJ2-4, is DTGVSQNPRHKITKRGQNVTFRCDPISEHNRLYWYRQTLGQGPEFLTYFQNEAQLEKSRLLSDRFSAERPKGSFSTLEIQRTEQGDSAMYLCASSRSRGANIQYFGAGTRLSVL.

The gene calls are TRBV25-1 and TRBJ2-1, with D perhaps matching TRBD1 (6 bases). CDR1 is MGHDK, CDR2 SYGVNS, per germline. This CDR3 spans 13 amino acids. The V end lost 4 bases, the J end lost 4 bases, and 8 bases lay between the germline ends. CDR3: CASSGDNYNEQFF. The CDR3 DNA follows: TGTGCCAGCAGTGGGGACAATTACAATGAGCAGTTCTTC.

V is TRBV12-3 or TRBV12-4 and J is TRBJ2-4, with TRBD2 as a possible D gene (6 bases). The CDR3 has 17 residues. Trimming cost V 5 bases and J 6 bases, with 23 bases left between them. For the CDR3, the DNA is TGTGCCAGCAGTCCCAGGCCGACGGAGGGCCTGGGAAACATTCAGTACTTC. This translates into CASSPRPTEGLGNIQYF.